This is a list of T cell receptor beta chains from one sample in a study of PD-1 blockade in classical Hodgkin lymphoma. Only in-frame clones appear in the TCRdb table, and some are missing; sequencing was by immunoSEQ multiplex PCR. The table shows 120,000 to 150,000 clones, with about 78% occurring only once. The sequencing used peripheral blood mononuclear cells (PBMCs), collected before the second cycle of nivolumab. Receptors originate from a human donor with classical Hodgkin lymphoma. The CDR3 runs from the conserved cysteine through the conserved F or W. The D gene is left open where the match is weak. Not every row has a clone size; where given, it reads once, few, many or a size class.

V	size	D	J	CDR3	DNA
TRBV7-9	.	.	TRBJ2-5	CASSSGLKQETQYF	TGTGCCAGCAGCTCCGGACTGAAACAAGAGACCCAGTACTTC
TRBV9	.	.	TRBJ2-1	CASSVAPQSEQFF	TGTGCCAGCAGCGTAGCTCCCCAATCAGAGCAGTTCTTC
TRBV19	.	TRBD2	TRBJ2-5	CASSMATSEPQETQYF	TGTGCCAGTAGTATGGCGACTAGCGAGCCTCAAGAGACCCAGTACTTC
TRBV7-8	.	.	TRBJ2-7	CASSFEMYEQYF	TGTGCCAGCAGCTTTGAGATGTACGAGCAGTACTTC
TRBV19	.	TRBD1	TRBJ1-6	CASSISGGYNSPLHF	TGTGCCAGTAGTATATCAGGGGGCTATAATTCACCCCTCCACTTT
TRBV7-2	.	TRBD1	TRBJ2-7	CASSQGQGGFYEQYF	TGTGCCAGCAGCCAAGGACAGGGGGGTTTCTACGAGCAGTACTTC
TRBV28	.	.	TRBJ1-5	CASSLRENQPQHF	TGTGCCAGCAGTTTAAGGGAAAATCAGCCCCAGCATTTT
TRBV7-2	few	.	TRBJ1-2	CASSFAGGTSNYGYTF	TGTGCCAGCAGCTTCGCCGGGGGTACCTCTAACTATGGCTACACCTTC
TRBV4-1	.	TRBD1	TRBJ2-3	CASSQGGRTGLTDTQYF	TGCGCCAGCAGCCAAGGGGGCCGGACAGGACTCACAGATACGCAGTATTTT
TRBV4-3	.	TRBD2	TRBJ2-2	CASSQGLAWGGELFF	TGCGCCAGCAGCCAAGGACTAGCTTGGGGCGGGGAGCTGTTTTTT
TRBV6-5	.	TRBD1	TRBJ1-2	CASRPGAGGDYGYTF	TGTGCCAGCAGGCCTGGGGCAGGGGGGGATTATGGCTACACCTTC
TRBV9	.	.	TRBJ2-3	CASTSSGGETDTQYF	TGTGCCAGCACCTCCTCAGGAGGTGAGACAGATACGCAGTATTTT
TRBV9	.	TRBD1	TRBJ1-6	CASSVGQGINSPLHF	TGTGCCAGCAGCGTCGGACAGGGGATCAATTCACCCCTCCACTTT
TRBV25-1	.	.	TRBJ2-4	CASSEYSAANRQYF	TGTGCCAGCAGTGAATATAGCGCGGCCAACAGGCAGTACTTC
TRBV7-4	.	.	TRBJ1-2	CASSTTGRKIYGYTF	TGTGCCAGCAGCACAACGGGACGGAAAATCTATGGCTACACCTTC
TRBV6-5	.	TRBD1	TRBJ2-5	CASSVLGQGAASQYF	TGTGCCAGCAGTGTATTGGGCCAGGGGGCCGCGTCCCAGTACTTC
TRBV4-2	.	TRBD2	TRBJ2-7	CASSQDTRTSRSYEQYF	TGTGCCAGCAGCCAAGATACGCGGACTAGCCGGTCCTACGAGCAGTACTTC
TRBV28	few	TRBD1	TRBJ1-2	CASTPGQGGGYTF	TGTGCCAGCACCCCTGGACAGGGAGGCGGCTACACCTTC
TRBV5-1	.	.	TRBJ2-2	CASSFPDLGTGELFF	TGCGCCAGCAGCTTCCCCGACCTCGGGACCGGGGAGCTGTTTTTT
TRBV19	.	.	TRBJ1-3	CASSIVYRENTIYF	TGTGCCAGTAGTATTGTTTACAGGGAGAACACCATATATTTT
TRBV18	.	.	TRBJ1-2	CASSPYFTQGSGDGYTF	TGTGCCAGCTCACCATATTTCACACAGGGATCTGGCGATGGCTACACCTTC